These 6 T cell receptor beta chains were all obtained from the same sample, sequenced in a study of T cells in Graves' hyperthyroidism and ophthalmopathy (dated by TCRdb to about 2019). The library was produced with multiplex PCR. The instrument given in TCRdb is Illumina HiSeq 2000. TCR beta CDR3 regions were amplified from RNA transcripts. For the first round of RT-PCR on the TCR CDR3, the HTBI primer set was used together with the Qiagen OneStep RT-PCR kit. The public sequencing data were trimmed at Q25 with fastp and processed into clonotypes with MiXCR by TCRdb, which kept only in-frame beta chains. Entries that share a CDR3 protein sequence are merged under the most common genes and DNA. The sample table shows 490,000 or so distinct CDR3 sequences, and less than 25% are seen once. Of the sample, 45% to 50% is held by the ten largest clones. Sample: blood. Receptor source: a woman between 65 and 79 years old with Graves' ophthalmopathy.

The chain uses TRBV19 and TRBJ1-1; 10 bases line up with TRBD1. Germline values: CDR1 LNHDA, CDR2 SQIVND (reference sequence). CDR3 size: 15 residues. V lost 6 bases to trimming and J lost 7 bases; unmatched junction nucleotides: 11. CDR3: CASRLDRGNEDEAFF. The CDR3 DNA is TGTGCCAGTAGGCTGGACAGGGGGAATGAAGATGAAGCTTTCTTT.

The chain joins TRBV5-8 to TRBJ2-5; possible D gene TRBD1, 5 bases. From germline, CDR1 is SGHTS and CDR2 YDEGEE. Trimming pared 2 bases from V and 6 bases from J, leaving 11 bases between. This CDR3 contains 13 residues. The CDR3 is CASSLQERQTQYF. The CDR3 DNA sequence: TGTGCCAGCAGCTTACAGGAACGGCAGACCCAGTACTTC. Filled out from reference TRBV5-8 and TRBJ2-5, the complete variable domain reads EAGVTQSPTHLIKTRGQQATLRCSPISGHTSVYWYQQALGLGLQFLLWYDEGEERNRGNFPPRFSGRQFPNYSSELNVNALELEDSALYLCASSLQERQTQYFGPGTRLLVL.

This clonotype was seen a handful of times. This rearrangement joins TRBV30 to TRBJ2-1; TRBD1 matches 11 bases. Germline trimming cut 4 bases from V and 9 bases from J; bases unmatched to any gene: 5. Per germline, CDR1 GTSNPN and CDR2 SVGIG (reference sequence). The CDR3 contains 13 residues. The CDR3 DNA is TGTGCCTGGAAGGGGACAGGGGGAGGTGAGCAGTTCTTC. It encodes CAWKGTGGGEQFF. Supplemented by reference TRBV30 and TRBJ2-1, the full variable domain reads SQTIHQWPATLVQPVGSPLSLECTVEGTSNPNLYWYRQAAGRGLQLLFYSVGIGQISSEVPQNLSASRPQDRQFILSSKKLLLSDSGFYLCAWKGTGGGEQFFGPGTRLTVL.

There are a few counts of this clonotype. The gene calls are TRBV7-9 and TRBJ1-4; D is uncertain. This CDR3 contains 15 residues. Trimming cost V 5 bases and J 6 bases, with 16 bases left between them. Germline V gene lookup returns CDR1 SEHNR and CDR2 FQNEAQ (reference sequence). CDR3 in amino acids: CASSPRARTDEKLFF. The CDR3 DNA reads TGTGCCAGCAGCCCCCGGGCCAGAACAGATGAAAAACTGTTTTTT. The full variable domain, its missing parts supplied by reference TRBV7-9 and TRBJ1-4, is DTGVSQNPRHKITKRGQNVTFRCDPISEHNRLYWYRQTLGQGPEFLTYFQNEAQLEKSRLLSDRFSAERPKGSFSTLEIQRTEQGDSAMYLCASSPRARTDEKLFFGSGTQLSVL.

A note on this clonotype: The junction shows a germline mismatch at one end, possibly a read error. In nucleotides, the CDR3 is TGCAGTGCTAGAATCCGGGAGACCCAGCACTTC. It encodes CSARIRETQHF. This chain links TRBV20-1 with TRBJ2-5; tentatively, D is TRBD2 (6 bases). The CDR3 sequence is 11 residues long. CDR1 and CDR2 from the germline V gene are DFQATT and SNEGSKA (reference sequence).

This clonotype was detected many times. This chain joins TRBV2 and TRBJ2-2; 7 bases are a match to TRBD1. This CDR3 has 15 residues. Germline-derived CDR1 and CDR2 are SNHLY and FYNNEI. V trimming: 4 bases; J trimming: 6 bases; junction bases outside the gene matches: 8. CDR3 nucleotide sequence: TGTGCCAGCAGTGCTGAGACAGGGTTTCCCGGGGAGCTGTTTTTT. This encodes CASSAETGFPGELFF. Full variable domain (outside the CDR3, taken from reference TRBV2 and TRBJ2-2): EPEVTQTPSHQVTQMGQEVILRCVPISNHLYFYWYRQILGQKVEFLVSFYNNEISEKSEIFDDQFSVERPDGSNFTLKIRSTKLEDSAMYFCASSAETGFPGELFFGEGSRLTVL.